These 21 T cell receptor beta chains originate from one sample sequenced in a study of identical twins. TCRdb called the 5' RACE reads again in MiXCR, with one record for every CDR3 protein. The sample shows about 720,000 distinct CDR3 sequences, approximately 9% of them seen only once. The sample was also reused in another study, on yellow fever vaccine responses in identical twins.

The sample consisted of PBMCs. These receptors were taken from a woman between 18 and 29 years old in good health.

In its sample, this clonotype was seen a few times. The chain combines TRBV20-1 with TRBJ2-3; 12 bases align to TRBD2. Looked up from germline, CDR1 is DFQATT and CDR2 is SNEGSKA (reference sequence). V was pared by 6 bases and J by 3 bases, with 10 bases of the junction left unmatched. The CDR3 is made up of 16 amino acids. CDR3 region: CSAPGLAGSGTDTQYF. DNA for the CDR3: TGCAGTGCCCCGGGACTAGCGGGTTCAGGGACAGATACGCAGTATTTT.

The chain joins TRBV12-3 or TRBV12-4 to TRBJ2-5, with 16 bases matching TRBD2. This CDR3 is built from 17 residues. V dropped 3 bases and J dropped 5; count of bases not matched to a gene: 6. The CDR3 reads CASSFGTSGGAIETQYF. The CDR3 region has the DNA TGTGCCAGCAGTTTTGGGACTAGCGGGGGGGCGATTGAGACCCAGTACTTC.

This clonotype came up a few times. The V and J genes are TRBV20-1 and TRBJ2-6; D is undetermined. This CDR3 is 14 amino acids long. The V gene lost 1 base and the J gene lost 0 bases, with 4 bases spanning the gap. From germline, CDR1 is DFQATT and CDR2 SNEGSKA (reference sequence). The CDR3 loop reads CSARVHSGANVLTF. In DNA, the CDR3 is TGCAGTGCTAGAGTACACTCTGGGGCCAACGTCCTGACTTTC.

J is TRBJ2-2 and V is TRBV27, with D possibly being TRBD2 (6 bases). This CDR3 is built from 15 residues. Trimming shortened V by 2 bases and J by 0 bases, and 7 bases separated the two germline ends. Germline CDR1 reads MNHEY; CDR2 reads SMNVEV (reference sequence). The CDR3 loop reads CASSLVAANTGELFF. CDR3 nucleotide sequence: TGTGCCAGCAGTTTAGTAGCGGCGAACACCGGGGAGCTGTTTTTT.

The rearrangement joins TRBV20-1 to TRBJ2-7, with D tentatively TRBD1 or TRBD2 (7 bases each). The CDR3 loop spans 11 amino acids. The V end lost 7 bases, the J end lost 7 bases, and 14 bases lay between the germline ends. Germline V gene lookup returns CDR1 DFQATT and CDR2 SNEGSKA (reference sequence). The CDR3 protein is CSGRQGGEQYF. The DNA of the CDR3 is TGCAGTGGCCGACAGGGAGGGGAGCAGTACTTC.

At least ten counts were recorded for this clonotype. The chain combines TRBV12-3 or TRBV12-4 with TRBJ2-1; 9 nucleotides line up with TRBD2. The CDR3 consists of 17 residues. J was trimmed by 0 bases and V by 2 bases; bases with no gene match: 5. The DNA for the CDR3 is TGTGCCAGCAGTTTAAGACTAGCGGATGCCTCCTACAATGAGCAGTTCTTC. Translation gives CASSLRLADASYNEQFF.

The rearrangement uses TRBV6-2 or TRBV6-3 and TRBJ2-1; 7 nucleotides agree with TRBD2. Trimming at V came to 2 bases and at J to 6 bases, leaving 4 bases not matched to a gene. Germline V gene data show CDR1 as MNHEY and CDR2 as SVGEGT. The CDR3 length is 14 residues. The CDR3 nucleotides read TGTGCCAGCAGTTACGGCGGGGGACTCAATGAGCAGTTCTTC. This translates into CASSYGGGLNEQFF.

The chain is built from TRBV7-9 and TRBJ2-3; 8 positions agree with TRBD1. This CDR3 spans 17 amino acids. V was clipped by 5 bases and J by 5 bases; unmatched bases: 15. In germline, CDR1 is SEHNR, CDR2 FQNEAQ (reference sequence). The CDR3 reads CASSPLGSDRVKDTQYF. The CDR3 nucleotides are TGTGCCAGCAGCCCCCTCGGTTCGGACAGGGTCAAAGATACGCAGTATTTT.

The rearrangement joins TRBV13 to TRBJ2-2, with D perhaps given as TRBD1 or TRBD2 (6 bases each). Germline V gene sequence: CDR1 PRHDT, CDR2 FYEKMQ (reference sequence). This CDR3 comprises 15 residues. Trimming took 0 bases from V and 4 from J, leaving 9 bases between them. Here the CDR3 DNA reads TGTGCCAGCAGCTTAGGCGGGGGCGGCACCGGGGAGCTGTTTTTT. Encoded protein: CASSLGGGGTGELFF. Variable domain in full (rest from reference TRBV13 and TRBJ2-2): AAGVIQSPRHLIKEKRETATLKCYPIPRHDTVYWYQQGPGQDPQFLISFYEKMQSDKGSIPDRFSAQQFSDYHSELNMSSLELGDSALYFCASSLGGGGTGELFFGEGSRLTVL.

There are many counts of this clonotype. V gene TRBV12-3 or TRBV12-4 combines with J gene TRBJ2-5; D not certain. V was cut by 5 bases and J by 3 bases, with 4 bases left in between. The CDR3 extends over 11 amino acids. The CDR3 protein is CASSTEETQYF. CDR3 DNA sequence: TGTGCCAGCAGTACGGAAGAGACCCAGTACTTC.

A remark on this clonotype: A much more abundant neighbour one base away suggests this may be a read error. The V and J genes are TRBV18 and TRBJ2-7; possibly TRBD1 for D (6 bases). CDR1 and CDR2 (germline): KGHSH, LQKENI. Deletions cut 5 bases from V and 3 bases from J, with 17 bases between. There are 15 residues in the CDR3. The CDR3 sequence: CASSDTGTWHYEQYF. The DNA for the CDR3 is TGTGCCAGCTCAGATACCGGGACATGGCACTACGAGCAGTACTTC.

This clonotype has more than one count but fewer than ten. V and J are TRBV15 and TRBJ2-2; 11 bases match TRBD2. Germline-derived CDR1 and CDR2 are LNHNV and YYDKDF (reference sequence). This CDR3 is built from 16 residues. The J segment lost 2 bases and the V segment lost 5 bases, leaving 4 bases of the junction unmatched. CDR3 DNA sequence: TGTGCCACCAGCCACCGACTAGCGGGAAACACCGGGGAGCTGTTTTTT. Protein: CATSHRLAGNTGELFF.

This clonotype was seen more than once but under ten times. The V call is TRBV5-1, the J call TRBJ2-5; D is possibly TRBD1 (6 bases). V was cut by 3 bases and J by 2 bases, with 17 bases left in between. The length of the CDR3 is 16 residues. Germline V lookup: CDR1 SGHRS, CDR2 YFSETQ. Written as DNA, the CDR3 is TGCGCCAGCAGCTACCAGACAGGTCGGGTACAAGAGACCCAGTACTTC. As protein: CASSYQTGRVQETQYF.

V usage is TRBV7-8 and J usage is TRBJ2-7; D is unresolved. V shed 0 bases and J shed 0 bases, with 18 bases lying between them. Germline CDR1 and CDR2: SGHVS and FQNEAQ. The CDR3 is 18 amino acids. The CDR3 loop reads CASSLAAGVASRSYEQYF. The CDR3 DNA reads TGTGCCAGCAGCTTAGCGGCTGGGGTTGCCAGCCGCTCCTACGAGCAGTACTTC.

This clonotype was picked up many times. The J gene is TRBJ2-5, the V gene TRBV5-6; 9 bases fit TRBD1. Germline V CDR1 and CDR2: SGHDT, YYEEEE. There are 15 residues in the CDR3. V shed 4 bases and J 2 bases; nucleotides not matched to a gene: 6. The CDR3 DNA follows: TGTGCCAGCAGCGGAACCGGGACAGGGCAAGAGACCCAGTACTTC. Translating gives CASSGTGTGQETQYF.

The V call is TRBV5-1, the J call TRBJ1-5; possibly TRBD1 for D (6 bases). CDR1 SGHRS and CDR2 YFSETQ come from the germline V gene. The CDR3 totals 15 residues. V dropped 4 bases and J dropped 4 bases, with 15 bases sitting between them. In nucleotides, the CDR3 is TGCGCCAGCAGCCTGGAGGGGGGTGATAATCAGCCCCAGCATTTT. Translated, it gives CASSLEGGDNQPQHF.

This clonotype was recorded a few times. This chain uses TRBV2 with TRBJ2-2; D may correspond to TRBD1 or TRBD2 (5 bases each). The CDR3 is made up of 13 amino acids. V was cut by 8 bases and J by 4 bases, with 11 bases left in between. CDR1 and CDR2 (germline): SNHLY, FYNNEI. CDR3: CASAGTPTGELFF. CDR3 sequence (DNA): TGTGCCAGCGCCGGGACCCCCACCGGGGAGCTGTTTTTT.

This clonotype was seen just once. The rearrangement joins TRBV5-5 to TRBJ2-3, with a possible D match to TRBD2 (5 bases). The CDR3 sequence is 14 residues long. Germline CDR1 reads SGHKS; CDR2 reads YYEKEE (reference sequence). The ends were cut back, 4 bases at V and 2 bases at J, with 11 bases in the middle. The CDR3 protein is CASSRRYNTDTQYF. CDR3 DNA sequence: TGTGCCAGCAGCCGGAGGTACAACACAGATACGCAGTATTTT. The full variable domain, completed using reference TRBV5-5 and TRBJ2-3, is DAGVTQSPTHLIKTRGQQVTLRCSPISGHKSVSWYQQVLGQGPQFIFQYYEKEERGRGNFPDRFSARQFPNYSSELNVNALLLGDSALYLCASSRRYNTDTQYFGPGTRLTVL.

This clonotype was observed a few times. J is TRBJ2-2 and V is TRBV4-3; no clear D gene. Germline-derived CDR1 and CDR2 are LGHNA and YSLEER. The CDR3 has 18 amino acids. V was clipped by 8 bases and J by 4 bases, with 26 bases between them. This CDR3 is CASGPSPTIISITGELFF. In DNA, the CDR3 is TGCGCCAGCGGGCCCAGTCCGACAATAATATCTATCACCGGGGAGCTGTTTTTT.

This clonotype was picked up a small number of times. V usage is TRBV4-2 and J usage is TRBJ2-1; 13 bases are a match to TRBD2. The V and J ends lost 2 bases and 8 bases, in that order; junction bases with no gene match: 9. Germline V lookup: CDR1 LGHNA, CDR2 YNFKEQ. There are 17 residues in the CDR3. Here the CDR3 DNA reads TGTGCCAGCAGCCAAACGGGACTAGCGGGAATAGTCGATGAGCAGTTCTTC. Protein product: CASSQTGLAGIVDEQFF.

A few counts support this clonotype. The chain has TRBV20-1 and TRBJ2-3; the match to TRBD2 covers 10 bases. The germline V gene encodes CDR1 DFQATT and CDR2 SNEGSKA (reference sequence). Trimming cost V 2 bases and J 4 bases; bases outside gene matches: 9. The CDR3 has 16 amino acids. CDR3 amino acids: CSARPSAGGPPDTQYF. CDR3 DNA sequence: TGCAGTGCTAGACCGTCAGCGGGAGGGCCCCCAGATACGCAGTATTTT.